A selection of T cell receptor beta chains follows, all from one sample in a study of blood T cells in healthy people across ages. Using its own MiXCR run on the 5' RACE reads, TCRdb lists one record per CDR3 protein. This table has roughly 680,000 distinct CDR3 sequences, over 40% appearing once. Sequencing input: blood. All receptors derive from a woman aged 80 or over in good health. Both conserved end residues are part of each CDR3. D genes are given only for firm matches. Size values are once, few and many counts, or a class for expanded clones, and some rows have none.

few | TRBJ1-4 | TRBV12-3/TRBV12-4 | NA | TGTGCCAGCAGTTTGAGGCACACTAATGAAAAACTGTTTTTT | CASSLRHTNEKLFF
NA | TRBJ2-2 | TRBV7-9 | NA | TGTGCCAGCAGCCTGGAATCTCTAAGGAACACCGGGGAGCTGTTTTTT | CASSLESLRNTGELFF
few | TRBJ2-7 | TRBV4-1 | NA | TGCGCCAGCAGCCACTCCGGGACAAATACCTACGAGCAGTACTTC | CASSHSGTNTYEQYF
NA | TRBJ2-1 | TRBV25-1 | NA | TGTGCCAGCAGTGCGTCCGGGGTTGAGCAGTTCTTC | CASSASGVEQFF
NA | TRBJ1-4 | TRBV29-1 | TRBD1 | TGCAGCGTCAATACAGGGGGCACGGAAAAACTGTTTTTT | CSVNTGGTEKLFF
NA | TRBJ1-2 | TRBV25-1 | NA | TGTGCCAGCAGTGCAGAGAAGCATGCTAACTATGGCTACACCTTC | CASSAEKHANYGYTF
few | TRBJ2-7 | TRBV29-1 | TRBD1 | TGCAGCGTTGAAGCGACAGGGGGGGTTGGAGGCGAGCAGTACTTC | CSVEATGGVGGEQYF
many | TRBJ2-3 | TRBV7-9 | NA | TGTGCCAGCAGCTACGCCCTAGCAACTAGCACAGATACGCAGTATTTT | CASSYALATSTDTQYF
NA | TRBJ1-4 | TRBV15 | NA | TGTGCCACCAGCAGAGATGAGGGGGGAGATGAAAAACTGTTTTTT | CATSRDEGGDEKLFF
NA | TRBJ1-5 | TRBV12-3/TRBV12-4 | NA | TGTGCCAGCACCAACAATTGGGAGAGCAATCAGCCCCAGCATTTT | CASTNNWESNQPQHF
NA | TRBJ2-3 | TRBV10-3 | NA | TGTGCCATCAGTGAGTCTTTATCCCAGTATTTT | CAISESLSQYF
NA | TRBJ2-7 | TRBV11-2 | NA | TGTGCCAGCAGCTTTACTGCCGGGAACTACGAGCAGTACTTC | CASSFTAGNYEQYF
NA | TRBJ2-7 | TRBV12-3/TRBV12-4 | TRBD1 | TGTGCCAGCAGTTTTGGAGGACAGGGGGCCTACGAGCAGTACTTC | CASSFGGQGAYEQYF
few | TRBJ2-2 | TRBV5-1 | TRBD1 | TGCGCCAGCAGCGCCGGGACAGGGGAGACCGGGGAGCTGTTTTTT | CASSAGTGETGELFF
NA | TRBJ2-3 | TRBV28 | TRBD2 | TGTGCCAGCAGTTTAGAAGGACTAGCGGGAGGGCCGTGGTATTTT | CASSLEGLAGGPWYF
many | TRBJ2-1 | TRBV6-5 | TRBD1 | TGTGCCAGCAGTCAGGGGACAGGGCAGTTCTTC | CASSQGTGQFF
NA | TRBJ1-2 | TRBV7-2 | NA | TGTGCCAGCAGCGCCCGTCCCGACTATGGCTACACCTTC | CASSARPDYGYTF
few | TRBJ2-2 | TRBV29-1 | TRBD2 | TGCAGCGTCCGCCCTGCGGGGGGCGGGTCCGGGGAGCTGTTTTTT | CSVRPAGGGSGELFF
few | TRBJ2-1 | TRBV7-9 | NA | TGTGCCAGCAGCTTAGGGACCACGGGTGAGCAGTTCTTC | CASSLGTTGEQFF
NA | TRBJ2-2 | TRBV30 | TRBD1 | TGTGCCTACAACTCGCCGGGACAGACATCAAACACCGGGGAGCTGTTTTTT | CAYNSPGQTSNTGELFF
NA | TRBJ2-7 | TRBV4-2 | NA | TGTGCCAGCAGCCAAGAGAGCGCCGCCTACGAGCAGTACTTC | CASSQESAAYEQYF
NA | TRBJ2-3 | TRBV4-1 | NA | TGCGCCAGCAGCCAGGTTCAGGGGCACACAGATACGCAGTATTTT | CASSQVQGHTDTQYF
few | TRBJ1-6 | TRBV20-1 | NA | TGCAGTGTTAGCGACGGACGAAATAATTCACCCCTCCACTTT | CSVSDGRNNSPLHF
once | TRBJ2-7 | TRBV13 | NA | TGTGCCAGCAGCTCAAGTCAAGGGGAATCCTACGAGCAGTACTTC | CASSSSQGESYEQYF
NA | TRBJ2-3 | TRBV12-3/TRBV12-4 | TRBD2 | TGTGCCAGCAGTCGGACTAGCGGGGGGTTGACAGGTACGCAGTATTTT | CASSRTSGGLTGTQYF
NA | TRBJ2-2 | TRBV25-1 | NA | TGTGCCAGCAGTGGCGGACAGAAAAACACCGGGGAGCTGTTTTTT | CASSGGQKNTGELFF
NA | TRBJ2-1 | TRBV4-1 | TRBD1 | TGCGCCAGCAGCCAAGGACCCGCAGGGGGCCACTACAATGAGCAGTTCTTC | CASSQGPAGGHYNEQFF
NA | TRBJ1-1 | TRBV5-1 | NA | TGCGCCAGCAGGGCCTACGGGAGTTACCTTGAAGCTTTCTTT | CASRAYGSYLEAFF
NA | TRBJ1-6 | TRBV5-5 | NA | TGTGCCAGCAGCCAGTCCACTTCACCCCTCCACTTT | CASSQSTSPLHF
many | TRBJ2-5 | TRBV5-1 | NA | TGTGCCAGCAGCTTAACAGGAGAGACCCAGTACTTC | CASSLTGETQYF
NA | TRBJ2-5 | TRBV5-1 | NA | TGCGCCAGCAGCTTGAAAAAGGACAGCGCCCGCAGAGAGACCCAGTACTTC | CASSLKKDSARRETQYF
NA | TRBJ1-1 | TRBV12-3/TRBV12-4 | TRBD1 | TGTGCCAGCAGCAGGGGGGGGTTGACTGAAGCTTTCTTT | CASSRGGLTEAFF
NA | TRBJ1-1 | TRBV12-3/TRBV12-4 | NA | TGTGCCAGCAGGCGGGACGTTTGGGACACTGAAGCTTTCTTT | CASRRDVWDTEAFF
many | TRBJ2-1 | TRBV11-2 | TRBD2 | TGTGCCAGCAGCTTATTGCGGGAGGTGTACAATGAGCAGTTCTTC | CASSLLREVYNEQFF
NA | TRBJ1-5 | TRBV10-3 | TRBD1 | TGTGCCATCAGCCCGACAGGGAAAGCTAATCAGCCCCTGCATTTT | CAISPTGKANQPLHF
NA | TRBJ2-1 | TRBV10-3 | NA | TGTGCCAGTACAGGATACTTTAACAATGAGCAGTTCTTC | CASTGYFNNEQFF
NA | TRBJ2-5 | TRBV20-1 | NA | TGCAGTGCAAGTCCCCTGCGGAACAGCCAAGAGACCCAGTACTTC | CSASPLRNSQETQYF
many | TRBJ1-2 | TRBV6-6 | TRBD1 | TGTGCCAGCTGCTGGGACAGTCTTACTGGCTACACCTTC | CASCWDSLTGYTF
many | TRBJ2-7 | TRBV11-2 | NA | TGTGCCAGCAGCTTTCAAGCTATGGGCCGAGCTTACTCCTACGAGCAGTACTTC | CASSFQAMGRAYSYEQYF
NA | TRBJ1-6 | TRBV5-1 | TRBD1 | TGCGCCAGCAGCAGAGGACAGGGCGGCTATAATTCACCCCTCCACTTT | CASSRGQGGYNSPLHF
many | TRBJ1-4 | TRBV3-1 | NA | TGTGCCAGCAGCCAAGGGGCCTTAAATGAAAAACTGTTTTTT | CASSQGALNEKLFF
NA | TRBJ2-6 | TRBV3-1 | NA | NA | CASSPRTVPGANVLTF
NA | TRBJ2-2 | TRBV7-7 | NA | TGTGCTAGCAGCTTGTCTGGGGGGCTGGCCACCGGGGAGCTGTTTTTT | CASSLSGGLATGELFF
NA | TRBJ1-1 | TRBV20-1 | NA | TGCAGTGCTTCTCGGACGGCGGTGAACACTGAAGCTTTCTTT | CSASRTAVNTEAFF
many | TRBJ1-2 | TRBV5-1 | TRBD1 | TGCGCCAGCAGCTTACAGGGTGGAGACAGGGTACGGGGAGGCTACACCTTC | CASSLQGGDRVRGGYTF
NA | TRBJ2-7 | TRBV2 | NA | TGTGCCAGCAGTGTGGCAGATTCTCTCTCCTACGAGCAGTACTTC | CASSVADSLSYEQYF
NA | TRBJ2-7 | TRBV7-2 | NA | TGTGCCAGCAGCCCCGTGACGGGGGAGACTTACGAGCAGTACTTC | CASSPVTGETYEQYF
many | TRBJ2-1 | TRBV29-1 | TRBD2 | TGCAGCGTCGGGAAGCGGGACGCTTACAATGAGCAGTTCTTC | CSVGKRDAYNEQFF
NA | TRBJ1-1 | TRBV12-3/TRBV12-4 | NA | TGTGCCAGCAGTGTTGGTAGCTACACTGAAGCTTTCTTT | CASSVGSYTEAFF